This T cell receptor (beta chain) was sequenced for a study of blood T cell repertoires in COVID-19. One Seattle source followed patients from active infection through their disease course. The CDR3 spans 15 residues. Trimming removed 1 base from V and 0 bases from J, with 12 bases in between. The germline V gene encodes CDR1 GTSNPN and CDR2 SVGIG (reference sequence). Per the original data handling: Amplification with reference gene primers provided the estimates of nucleated cell counts. The protocol was immunoSEQ multiplex PCR, while the TCRdb copy is restricted to in-frame clones and leaves out a portion. That table is the source of V, J and clone size, and D and trimming were worked out from the DNA. This sample has a few hundred thousand clones, with around 90% found just once.

Specimen: peripheral blood. This clonotype was obtained from a woman aged 45-65 years with COVID-19, enrolled during active disease. The chain combines TRBV30 with TRBJ1-1; no reliable D call. CDR3 sequence reads: CAWSGSWAMNTEAFF. The CDR3 DNA is TGTGCCTGGAGTGGGTCGTGGGCGATGAACACTGAAGCTTTCTTT.